This T cell receptor beta chain was sequenced in a study of T cells after yellow fever vaccination. Study-wide results and caveats: Some clonotypes were seen in both the CD4 and the CD8 compartments. These made up a small share and likely arose from convergent recombination.

TCRdb redid the calling of the 5' RACE reads with MiXCR, one entry per CDR3 protein. Of 200,000 to 300,000 distinct CDR3 sequences listed, 10% to 15% are singletons. CDR1 SGHRS and CDR2 YFSETQ come from the germline V gene. Trimming cost V 5 bases and J 6 bases, with 12 bases left between them. The CDR3 has 13 residues. Regarding this clonotype: The antigen is not known.

The material was CD4+ T cells sorted from PBMCs, obtained 45 days after the yellow fever booster vaccination. The receptor's source is a man aged 25 to 40 who received the YFV17D yellow fever vaccine. The chain uses TRBV5-1 and TRBJ2-1; no reliable D call. The CDR3, as DNA: TGCGCCAGCAGTGAGCCCTTTCCCAATGAGCAGTTCTTC. It codes for CASSEPFPNEQFF.